This T cell receptor (beta chain) was captured in a study of blood T cell repertoires in COVID-19. Across the whole study: PBMCs, B-cell-depleted T cells, or T cells provided the cDNA or gDNA that made up the material.

TCRdb's copy holds only in-frame clones and misses some; the assay was immunoSEQ multiplex PCR. Of 200,000 to 300,000 clones detected, about 90% appear once; the ten largest clones hold around 7.8%. This TCR derives from a man aged 55-75 years who had recovered from COVID-19. Sequencing input: peripheral blood.

CDR3 nucleotides: TGTGCCAGCTCACCAGGGACAGGGGTAAAGGATGGCTACACCTTC. Encoded protein: CASSPGTGVKDGYTF. The chain uses TRBV18 and TRBJ1-2; 10 bases match TRBD1. Germline lookup yields CDR1 KGHSH and CDR2 LQKENI. The CDR3 totals 15 residues. With V trimmed by 2 bases and J by 6 bases, 6 bases remained unmatched. Supplemented by reference TRBV18 and TRBJ1-2, the full variable domain reads NAGVMQNPRHLVRRRGQEARLRCSPMKGHSHVYWYRQLPEEGLKFMVYLQKENIIDESGMPKERFSAEFPKEGPSILRIQQVVRGDSAAYFCASSPGTGVKDGYTFGSGTRLTVV.